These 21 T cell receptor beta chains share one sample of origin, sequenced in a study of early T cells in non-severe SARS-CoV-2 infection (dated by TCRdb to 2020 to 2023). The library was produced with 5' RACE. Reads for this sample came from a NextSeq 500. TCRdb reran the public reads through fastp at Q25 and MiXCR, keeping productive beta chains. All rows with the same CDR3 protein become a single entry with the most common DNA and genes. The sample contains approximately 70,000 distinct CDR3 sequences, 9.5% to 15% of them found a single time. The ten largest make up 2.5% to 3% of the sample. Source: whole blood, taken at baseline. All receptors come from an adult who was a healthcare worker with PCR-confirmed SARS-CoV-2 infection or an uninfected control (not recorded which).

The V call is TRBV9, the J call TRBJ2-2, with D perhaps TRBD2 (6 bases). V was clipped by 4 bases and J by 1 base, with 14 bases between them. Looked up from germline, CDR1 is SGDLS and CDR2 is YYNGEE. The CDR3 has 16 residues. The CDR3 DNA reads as TGTGCCAGCAGCCCCCGGCTAGCGATGAACACCGGGGAGCTGTTTTTT. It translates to CASSPRLAMNTGELFF.

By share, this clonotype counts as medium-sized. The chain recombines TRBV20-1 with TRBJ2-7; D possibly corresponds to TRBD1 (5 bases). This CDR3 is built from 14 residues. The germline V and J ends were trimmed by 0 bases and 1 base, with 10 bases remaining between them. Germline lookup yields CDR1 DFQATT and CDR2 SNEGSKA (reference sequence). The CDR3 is CSARDEGESYEQYF. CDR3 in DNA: TGCAGTGCTAGAGACGAAGGGGAATCCTACGAGCAGTACTTC.

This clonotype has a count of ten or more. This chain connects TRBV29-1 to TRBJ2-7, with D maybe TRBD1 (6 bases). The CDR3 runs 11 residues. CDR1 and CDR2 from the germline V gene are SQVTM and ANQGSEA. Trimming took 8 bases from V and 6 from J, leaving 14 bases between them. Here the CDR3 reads CSSTGPGEQYF. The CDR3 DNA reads TGCAGCTCCACAGGGCCGGGCGAGCAGTACTTC.

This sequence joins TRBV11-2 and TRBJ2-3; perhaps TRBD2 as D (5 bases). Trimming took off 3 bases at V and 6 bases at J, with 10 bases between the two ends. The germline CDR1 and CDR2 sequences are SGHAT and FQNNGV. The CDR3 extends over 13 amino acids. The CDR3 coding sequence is TGTGCCAGCAGCTTGTCGGGGAGCGATACGCAGTATTTT. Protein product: CASSLSGSDTQYF.

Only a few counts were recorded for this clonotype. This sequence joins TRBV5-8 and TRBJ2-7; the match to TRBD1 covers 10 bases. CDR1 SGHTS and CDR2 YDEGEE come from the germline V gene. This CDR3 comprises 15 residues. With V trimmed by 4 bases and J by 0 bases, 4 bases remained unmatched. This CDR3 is CASSTTGGISYEQYF. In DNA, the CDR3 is TGTGCCAGCAGCACGACAGGGGGCATCTCCTACGAGCAGTACTTC.

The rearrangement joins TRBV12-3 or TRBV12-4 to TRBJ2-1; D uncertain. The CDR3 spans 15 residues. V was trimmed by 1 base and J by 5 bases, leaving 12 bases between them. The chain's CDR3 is CASSLGTQLNNEQFF. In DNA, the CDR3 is TGTGCCAGCAGTTTAGGAACCCAACTCAACAATGAGCAGTTCTTC.

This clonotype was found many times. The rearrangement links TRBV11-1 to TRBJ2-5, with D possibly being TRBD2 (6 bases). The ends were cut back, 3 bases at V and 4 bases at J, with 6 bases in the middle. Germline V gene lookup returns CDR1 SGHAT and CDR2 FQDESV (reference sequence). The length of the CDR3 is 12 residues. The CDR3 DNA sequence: TGTGCCAGCAGCTTCGGGGGAGAGACCCAGTACTTC. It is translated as CASSFGGETQYF. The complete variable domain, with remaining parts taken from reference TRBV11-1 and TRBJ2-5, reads EAEVAQSPRYKITEKSQAVAFWCDPISGHATLYWYRQILGQGPELLVQFQDESVVDDSQLPKDRFSAERLKGVDSTLKIQPAELGDSAMYLCASSFGGETQYFGPGTRLLVL.

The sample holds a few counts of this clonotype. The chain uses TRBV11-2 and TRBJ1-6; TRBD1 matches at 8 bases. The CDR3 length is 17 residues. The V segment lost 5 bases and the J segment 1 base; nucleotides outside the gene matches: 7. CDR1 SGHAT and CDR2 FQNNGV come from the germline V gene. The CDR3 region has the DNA TGTGCCAGCAGCCCGACAGGGGCGAATTCCTATAATTCACCCCTCCACTTT. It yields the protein CASSPTGANSYNSPLHF.

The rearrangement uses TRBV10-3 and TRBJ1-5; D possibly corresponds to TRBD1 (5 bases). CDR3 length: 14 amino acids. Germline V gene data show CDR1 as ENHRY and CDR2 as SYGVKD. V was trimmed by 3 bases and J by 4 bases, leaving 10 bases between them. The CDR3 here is CAISERGGNQPQHF. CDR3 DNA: TGTGCCATCAGTGAAAGGGGCGGGAATCAGCCCCAGCATTTT.

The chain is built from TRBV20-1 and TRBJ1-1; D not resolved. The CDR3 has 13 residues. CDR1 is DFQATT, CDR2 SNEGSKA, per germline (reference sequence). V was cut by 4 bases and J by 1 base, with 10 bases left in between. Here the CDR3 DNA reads TGCAGTGCTAAGACACCTTCGAACACTGAAGCTTTCTTT. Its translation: CSAKTPSNTEAFF.

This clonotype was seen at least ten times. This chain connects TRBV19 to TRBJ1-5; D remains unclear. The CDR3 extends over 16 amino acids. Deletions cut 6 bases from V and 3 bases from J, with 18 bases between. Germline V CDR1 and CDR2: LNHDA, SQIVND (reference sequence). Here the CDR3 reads CASSNVESLNNQPQHF. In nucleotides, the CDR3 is TGTGCCAGTAGCAACGTGGAAAGCCTTAACAATCAGCCCCAGCATTTT.

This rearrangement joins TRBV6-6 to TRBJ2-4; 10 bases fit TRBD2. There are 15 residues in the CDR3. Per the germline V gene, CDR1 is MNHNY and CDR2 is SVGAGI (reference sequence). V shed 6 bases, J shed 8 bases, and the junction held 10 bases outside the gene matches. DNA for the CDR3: TGTGCCAGCAGCCCCCAAAGCGGGGGGGCCGACATTCAGTACTTC. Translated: CASSPQSGGADIQYF.

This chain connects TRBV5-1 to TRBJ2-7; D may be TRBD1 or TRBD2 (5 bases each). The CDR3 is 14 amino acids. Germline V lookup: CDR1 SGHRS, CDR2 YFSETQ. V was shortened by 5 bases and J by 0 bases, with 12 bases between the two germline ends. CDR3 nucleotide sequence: TGCGCCAGCAGTGAGGGACCTGTCTCCTACGAGCAGTACTTC. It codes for CASSEGPVSYEQYF.

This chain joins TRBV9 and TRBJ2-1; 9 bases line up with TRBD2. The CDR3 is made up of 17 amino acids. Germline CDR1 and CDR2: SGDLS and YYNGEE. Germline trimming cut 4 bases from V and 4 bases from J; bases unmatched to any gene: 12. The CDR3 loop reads CASSRGGGASLYNEQFF. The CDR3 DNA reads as TGTGCCAGCAGCCGTGGCGGGGGGGCCTCTCTTTACAATGAGCAGTTCTTC.

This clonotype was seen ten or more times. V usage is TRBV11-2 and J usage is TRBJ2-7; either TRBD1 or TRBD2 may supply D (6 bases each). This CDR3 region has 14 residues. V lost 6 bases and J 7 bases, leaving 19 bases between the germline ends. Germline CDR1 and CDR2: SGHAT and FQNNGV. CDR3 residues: CASRQSGARGEQYF. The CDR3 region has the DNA TGTGCCAGCAGGCAATCGGGGGCTCGAGGAGAGCAGTACTTC.

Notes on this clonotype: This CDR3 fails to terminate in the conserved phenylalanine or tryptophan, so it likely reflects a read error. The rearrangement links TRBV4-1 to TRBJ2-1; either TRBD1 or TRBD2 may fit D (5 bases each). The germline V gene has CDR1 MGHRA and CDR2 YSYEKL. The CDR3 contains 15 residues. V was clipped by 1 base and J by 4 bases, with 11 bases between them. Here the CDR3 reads CASSQAQGGYNEQFI. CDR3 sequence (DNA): TGCGCCAGCAGCCAAGCGCAGGGCGGGTACAATGAGCAGTTCATC.

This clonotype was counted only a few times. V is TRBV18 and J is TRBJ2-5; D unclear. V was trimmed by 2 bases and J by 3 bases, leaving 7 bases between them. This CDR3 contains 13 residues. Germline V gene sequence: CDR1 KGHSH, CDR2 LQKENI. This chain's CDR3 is CASSPGAKETQYF. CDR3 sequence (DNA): TGTGCCAGCTCACCAGGAGCAAAAGAGACCCAGTACTTC.

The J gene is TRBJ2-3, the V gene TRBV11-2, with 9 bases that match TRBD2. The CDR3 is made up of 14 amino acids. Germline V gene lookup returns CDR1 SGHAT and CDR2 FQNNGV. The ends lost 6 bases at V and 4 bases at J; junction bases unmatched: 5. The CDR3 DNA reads TGTGCCAGCAGAGGCGGGGGGGCCCCAGATACGCAGTATTTT. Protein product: CASRGGGAPDTQYF. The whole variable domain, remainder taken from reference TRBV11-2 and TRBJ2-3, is EAGVAQSPRYKIIEKRQSVAFWCNPISGHATLYWYQQILGQGPKLLIQFQNNGVVDDSQLPKDRFSAERLKGVDSTLKIQPAKLEDSAVYLCASRGGGAPDTQYFGPGTRLTVL.

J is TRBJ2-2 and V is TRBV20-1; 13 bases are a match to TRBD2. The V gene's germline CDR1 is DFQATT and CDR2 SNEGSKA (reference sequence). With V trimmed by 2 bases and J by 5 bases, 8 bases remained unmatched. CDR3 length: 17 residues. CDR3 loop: CSARSQPGLAGTGELFF. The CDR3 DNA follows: TGCAGTGCTAGATCACAACCGGGACTAGCGGGGACCGGGGAGCTGTTTTTT.

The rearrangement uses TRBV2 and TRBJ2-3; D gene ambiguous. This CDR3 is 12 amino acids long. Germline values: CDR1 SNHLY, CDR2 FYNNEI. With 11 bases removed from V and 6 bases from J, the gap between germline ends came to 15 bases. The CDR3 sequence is CASRAIGDTQYF. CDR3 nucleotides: TGTGCCTCCCGAGCGATCGGGGATACGCAGTATTTT.

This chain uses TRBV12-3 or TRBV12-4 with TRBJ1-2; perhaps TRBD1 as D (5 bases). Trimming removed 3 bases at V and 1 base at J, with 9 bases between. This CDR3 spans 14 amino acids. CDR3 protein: CASSLGQHNYGYTF. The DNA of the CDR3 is TGTGCCAGCAGTTTGGGGCAGCATAACTATGGCTACACCTTC.